What follows are 23 T cell receptor beta chains derived from one specimen sequenced in a study of T cells after yellow fever vaccination. TCRdb re-called the 5' RACE reads through MiXCR, storing one row per CDR3 protein. The table records approximately 90,000 distinct CDR3 sequences, around 5.5% of them present only once. The starting material was CD8+ T cells sorted from PBMCs, obtained 10 days after the yellow fever booster vaccination. The receptor source for this set is a man aged 18 to 29 who received the YFV17D yellow fever vaccine.

Regarding this clonotype: This may be a read error: a much more frequent sequence differs by one nucleotide. The V call is TRBV20-1, the J call TRBJ2-7; D ambiguous. V lost 0 bases to trimming and J lost 5 bases, with 17 bases between them. Germline CDR1 is DFQATT and CDR2 is SNEGSKA (reference sequence). The CDR3 has 15 residues. The CDR3 bases are TGCAGTGCTAGAGATGAGCTAACGCTTTGGGACGAGCAGTACTTC. Amino acids: CSARDELTLWDEQYF.

This clonotype was recorded at least ten times. The chain recombines TRBV5-1 with TRBJ2-2; D tentatively fits TRBD1 or TRBD2 (6 bases each). V was shortened by 3 bases and J by 6 bases, with 15 bases between the two germline ends. CDR1 and CDR2 from the germline V gene are SGHRS and YFSETQ. CDR3 length equals 15 residues. The CDR3 DNA reads as TGCGCCAGCAGCTCCGTAGGGGGGTTCTCCGGGGAGCTGTTTTTT. Amino acid sequence: CASSSVGGFSGELFF.

This sequence joins TRBV4-1 and TRBJ2-1; D is perhaps TRBD1 or TRBD2 (6 bases each). This CDR3 is 17 amino acids long. The germline V and J ends were trimmed by 2 bases and 1 base, with 15 bases remaining between them. CDR1 is MGHRA, CDR2 YSYEKL, per germline. The CDR3 DNA sequence: TGCGCCAGCAGCCAAAACCTACAGGGAGGATCCTACAATGAGCAGTTCTTC. Encoded protein: CASSQNLQGGSYNEQFF.

This clonotype occurred many times. The CDR3 here is CASEAGELFF. CDR3 nucleotide sequence: TGTGCCAGCGAAGCCGGGGAGCTGTTTTTT. This chain connects TRBV12-3 or TRBV12-4 to TRBJ2-2; no firm D call. The CDR3 is 10 amino acids. The V end was cut by 8 bases, the J end by 6 bases, with 4 bases between.

This clonotype was counted many times. The CDR3 region has the DNA TGCGCCAGCAGCTTGGAGATTCGGGGGAGCCAAGAGACCCAGTACTTC. It encodes CASSLEIRGSQETQYF. The rearrangement joins TRBV5-1 to TRBJ2-5, with D perhaps matching TRBD2 (6 bases). CDR3 size: 16 residues. V was cut by 0 bases and J by 1 base, with 13 bases left in between. Germline CDR1 is SGHRS and CDR2 is YFSETQ.

This clonotype was counted ten times or more. V is TRBV7-6 and J is TRBJ1-1, with 8 bases matching TRBD1. The CDR3 is 13 residues long. Trimming cost V 5 bases and J 4 bases; bases outside gene matches: 3. Germline V gene data show CDR1 as SGHVS and CDR2 as FNYEAQ. CDR3 in amino acids: CASSPGGLTEAFF. CDR3 sequence (DNA): TGTGCCAGCAGCCCAGGGGGCCTCACTGAAGCTTTCTTT.

This clonotype has ten or more counts. The chain carries TRBV4-3 and TRBJ2-2, with 8 bases fitting TRBD2. V was pared by 0 bases and J by 7 bases, with 7 bases of the junction left unmatched. The CDR3 spans 16 residues. Per germline, CDR1 LGHNA and CDR2 YSLEER. CDR3 nucleotide sequence: TGCGCCAGCAGCCAAGATTGGACTAGCTTGCTCGGGGAGCTGTTTTTT. Encoded protein: CASSQDWTSLLGELFF.

There are many counts of this clonotype. V and J are TRBV20-1 and TRBJ2-3; 10 bases fit TRBD2. This CDR3 has 15 residues. The ends lost 6 bases at V and 1 base at J; junction bases unmatched: 7. From germline, CDR1 is DFQATT and CDR2 SNEGSKA (reference sequence). Here the CDR3 reads CSAETGTSGTDTQYF. CDR3 coding DNA: TGCAGTGCAGAGACCGGGACTAGCGGCACAGATACGCAGTATTTT.

This clonotype was observed a handful of times. This chain connects TRBV7-9 to TRBJ2-7; no clear D gene. Germline assignment: CDR1 SEHNR and CDR2 FQNEAQ (reference sequence). This CDR3 contains 14 residues. Trimming took 2 bases from V and 7 from J, leaving 15 bases between them. The CDR3 reads CASSLSRTPWEQYF. CDR3 sequence (DNA): TGTGCCAGCAGCTTATCTAGAACGCCTTGGGAGCAGTACTTC.

The chain combines TRBV27 with TRBJ2-7, with D possibly being TRBD2 (5 bases). The length of the CDR3 is 14 residues. With 2 bases removed from V and 5 bases from J, the gap between germline ends came to 13 bases. Germline V gene sequence: CDR1 MNHEY, CDR2 SMNVEV (reference sequence). The CDR3 DNA follows: TGTGCCAGCAGTTTAGGGCTAGCTCGCGACGAGCAGTACTTC. It codes for CASSLGLARDEQYF.

This clonotype has ten or more counts. CDR3 loop: CATSREGGYNEQFF. The CDR3 nucleotides are TGTGCCACCAGCAGAGAGGGGGGGTACAATGAGCAGTTCTTC. The chain joins TRBV15 to TRBJ2-1, with 7 bases matching TRBD2. This CDR3 has 14 residues. Losses at the gene ends were 0 bases for V and 4 bases for J; bases not matched to a gene: 0. Germline CDR1 and CDR2: LNHNV and YYDKDF (reference sequence). Full variable domain (rest looked up from reference TRBV15 and TRBJ2-1): DAMVIQNPRYQVTQFGKPVTLSCSQTLNHNVMYWYQQKSSQAPKLLFHYYDKDFNNEADTPDNFQSRRPNTSFCFLDIRSPGLGDTAMYLCATSREGGYNEQFFGPGTRLTVL.

This clonotype was seen more than once but under ten times. The chain joins TRBV3-1 to TRBJ2-1; the D is unclear. The CDR3 sequence is 12 residues long. Trimming shortened V by 4 bases and J by 7 bases, and 8 bases separated the two germline ends. Looked up from germline, CDR1 is LGHDT and CDR2 is YNNKEL (reference sequence). The CDR3 is CASSPRRNEQFF. CDR3 sequence (DNA): TGTGCCAGCAGCCCCCGACGGAATGAGCAGTTCTTC.

The sample holds many counts of this clonotype. V and J are TRBV7-6 and TRBJ2-3; a possible D gene is TRBD1 (5 bases). This CDR3 contains 16 residues. The germline gives CDR1 SGHVS, CDR2 FNYEAQ. Trimming left V 5 bases short and J 10 bases short, with 25 bases between. CDR3 protein: CASSMQGNHPNPSQYF. Here the CDR3 DNA reads TGTGCCAGCAGCATGCAGGGAAACCATCCAAACCCCTCGCAGTATTTT.

This clonotype was seen ten or more times. This chain joins TRBV7-9 and TRBJ1-4; D remains unclear. The V end lost 4 bases, the J end lost 0 bases, and 9 bases lay between the germline ends. CDR1 is SEHNR and CDR2 is FQNEAQ in the germline V gene (reference sequence). This CDR3 is built from 15 residues. The CDR3, as DNA: TGTGCCAGCAGCTCGATCAGTGCAACTAATGAAAAACTGTTTTTT. It encodes CASSSISATNEKLFF.

This clonotype was detected a few times. The J gene is TRBJ1-1, the V gene TRBV12-3 or TRBV12-4; no definite D call. The CDR3 loop spans 14 amino acids. V was cut by 6 bases and J by 0 bases, with 11 bases left in between. In DNA, the CDR3 is TGTGCCAGCAGATGGACGGATATGAACACTGAAGCTTTCTTT. It translates to CASRWTDMNTEAFF.

This clonotype was recorded many times. The chain uses TRBV4-3 and TRBJ1-1; 11 bases fit TRBD1. From germline, CDR1 is LGHNA and CDR2 YSLEER. The V and J ends lost 3 bases and 0 bases, in that order; junction bases with no gene match: 6. CDR3 size: 17 residues. Here the CDR3 reads CASSQWTGGKVNTEAFF. CDR3 DNA: TGCGCCAGCAGCCAGTGGACAGGGGGCAAAGTGAACACTGAAGCTTTCTTT.

The genes are TRBV12-3 or TRBV12-4 and TRBJ1-5; D is possibly TRBD1 (5 bases). The V and J ends lost 6 bases and 1 base respectively, with 10 bases between them. CDR3 length equals 14 residues. In DNA, the CDR3 is TGTGCCAGCAGGGACACAGCGAGCAATCAGCCCCAGCATTTT. As protein: CASRDTASNQPQHF.

As DNA, the CDR3 is TGTGCCAGCAGCGCAAGCGGGGGTAGCAATCAGCCCCAGCATTTT. Encoded protein: CASSASGGSNQPQHF. The V gene is TRBV7-2, the J gene TRBJ1-5; D may be TRBD1 (5 bases). The V gene lost 5 bases and the J gene lost 0 bases, with 11 bases spanning the gap. CDR1 and CDR2 (germline): SGHTA, FQGNSA. The length of the CDR3 is 15 residues.

This clonotype was recorded a few times. This rearrangement joins TRBV12-3 or TRBV12-4 to TRBJ2-1, with 9 bases that match TRBD2. Trimming removed 7 bases from V and 6 bases from J; junction bases left unmatched: 13. This CDR3 spans 16 amino acids. This CDR3 reads CASTTTGGGEVNEQFF. The CDR3 DNA reads TGTGCCAGCACCACTACAGGCGGGGGGGAGGTCAATGAGCAGTTCTTC.

The CDR3 protein is CASSPRTSGHNEQFF. The DNA of the CDR3 is TGTGCCAGCAGCCCCCGGACTAGCGGCCACAATGAGCAGTTCTTC. V usage is TRBV9 and J usage is TRBJ2-1, with TRBD2 matching over 10 bases. Germline values: CDR1 SGDLS, CDR2 YYNGEE. The CDR3 extends over 15 amino acids. Trimming took 4 bases from V and 5 from J; bases not matched to a gene: 6. The full variable domain, rest sourced from reference TRBV9 and TRBJ2-1, is DSGVTQTPKHLITATGQRVTLRCSPRSGDLSVYWYQQSLDQGLQFLIQYYNGEERAKGNILERFSAQQFPDLHSELNLSSLELGDSALYFCASSPRTSGHNEQFFGPGTRLTVL.

The gene calls are TRBV6-5 and TRBJ2-2; D is ambiguous. Trimming stripped 5 bases from V and 7 bases from J, with 11 bases between. Germline V CDR1 and CDR2: MNHEY, SVGAGI. The CDR3 is 13 amino acids. The CDR3 DNA is TGTGCCAGCAGTGGGTCCCTCCTCGGGGAGCTGTTTTTT. This translates into CASSGSLLGELFF.

This chain links TRBV24-1 with TRBJ1-5; D is undetermined. The CDR3 is made up of 10 amino acids. The germline CDR1 and CDR2 sequences are KGHDR and SFDVKD. Trimming cost V 6 bases and J 6 bases, with 2 bases left between them. CDR3 sequence: CATSPQPQHF. The CDR3 DNA reads TGTGCCACCAGTCCTCAGCCCCAGCATTTT.

This clonotype was seen ten or more times. The V gene is TRBV29-1, the J gene TRBJ2-5, with D possibly TRBD2 on 6 matching bases. Germline V gives CDR1 SQVTM, CDR2 ANQGSEA. The CDR3 is 13 amino acids. V dropped 7 bases and J dropped 0 bases, with 12 bases sitting between them. The DNA of the CDR3 is TGCAGCGAAAAATCGGGGGACCAAGAGACCCAGTACTTC. Translating it yields CSEKSGDQETQYF.